Included here is one T cell receptor (beta chain) sequence, with context. Trimming took off 1 base at V and 2 bases at J, with 8 bases between the two ends. The CDR3 runs 14 residues. The germline V gene encodes CDR1 SEHNR and CDR2 FQNEAQ (reference sequence). These data come from a study of blood T cell repertoires in COVID-19. TCRdb keeps only in-frame clones here, not all; method: immunoSEQ multiplex PCR. In the table there are 120,000 to 150,000 clones, about 87% of which are singletons. The TCR sequence derives from a middle-aged woman with acute or convalescent COVID-19. The chain is built from TRBV7-9 and TRBJ1-1; D unresolved. The sequenced material came from peripheral blood. Written as DNA, the CDR3 is TGTGCCAGCAGCTTAGGGGCAGCTAACACTGAAGCTTTCTTT. It encodes CASSLGAANTEAFF.